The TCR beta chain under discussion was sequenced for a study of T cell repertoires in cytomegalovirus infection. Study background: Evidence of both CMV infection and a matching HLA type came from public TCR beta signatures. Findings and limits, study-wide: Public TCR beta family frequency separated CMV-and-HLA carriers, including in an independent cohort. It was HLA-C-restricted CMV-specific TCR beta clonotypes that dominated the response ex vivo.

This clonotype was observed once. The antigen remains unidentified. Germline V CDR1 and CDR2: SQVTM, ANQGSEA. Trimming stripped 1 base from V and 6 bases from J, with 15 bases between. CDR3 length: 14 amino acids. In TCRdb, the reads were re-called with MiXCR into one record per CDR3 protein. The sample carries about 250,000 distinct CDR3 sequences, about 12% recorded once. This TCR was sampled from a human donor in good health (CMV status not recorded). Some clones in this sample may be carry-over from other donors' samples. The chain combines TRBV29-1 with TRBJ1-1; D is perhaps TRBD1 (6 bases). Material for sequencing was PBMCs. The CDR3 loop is CSVEVGRGVAEAFF. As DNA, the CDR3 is TGCAGCGTTGAAGTTGGCAGGGGAGTTGCTGAAGCTTTCTTT.